This record concerns one TCR beta chain sequence. Its antigen is not known. Use of 60 Vbeta and 13 Jbeta primers characterized the PCR. This table comes from immunoSEQ multiplex PCR, and its TCRdb copy is limited to in-frame clones, with some not included. The table records some 190,000 clones, roughly 80% of them present only once. The sample belongs to a study of cytomegalovirus exposure and HLA in healthy donors. As for the study in general: Drawn from HLA-typed donors, tens of millions of unique TCRs were held in an early data release.

Regarding the study as a whole: With later analysis, a missense DCLRE1C variant became linked to TCR beta V- and J-gene trimming. TCR beta sequences reportedly predicted the HLA-A and HLA-B alleles of most subjects accurately.

Trimming pared 1 base from V and 4 bases from J, leaving 10 bases between. Germline CDR1 is MGHRA and CDR2 is YSYEKL. The CDR3 spans 14 residues. This TCR derives from a woman aged 18 to 35 in good health and CMV-seronegative. Sample: PBMCs. The chain combines TRBV4-1 with TRBJ2-5, with D possibly matching TRBD1 (5 bases). CDR3 amino acids: CASSQVIRAETQYF. The CDR3 DNA sequence: TGCGCCAGCAGCCAAGTCATCAGGGCAGAGACCCAGTACTTC.